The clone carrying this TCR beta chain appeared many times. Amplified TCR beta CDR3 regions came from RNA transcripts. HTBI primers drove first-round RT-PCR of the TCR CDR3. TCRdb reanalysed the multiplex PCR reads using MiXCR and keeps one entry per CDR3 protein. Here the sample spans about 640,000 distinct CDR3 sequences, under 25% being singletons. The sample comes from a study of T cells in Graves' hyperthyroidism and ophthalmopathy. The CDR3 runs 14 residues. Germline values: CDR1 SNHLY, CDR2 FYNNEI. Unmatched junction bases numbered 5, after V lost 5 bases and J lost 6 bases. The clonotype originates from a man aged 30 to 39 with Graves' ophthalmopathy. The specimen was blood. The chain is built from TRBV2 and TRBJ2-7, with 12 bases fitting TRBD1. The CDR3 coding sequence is TGTGCCAGCAGTCCCGGGACAGGGGGCCTCGAGCAGTACTTC. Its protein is CASSPGTGGLEQYF.